These T cell receptor beta chains were read from a single sample in a study of blood T cell repertoires in COVID-19. Sequencing used immunoSEQ multiplex PCR; TCRdb keeps in-frame clones, though not all of them. The sample includes about 110,000 clones, around 89% of them seen just once. Sequencing was done on a sample of peripheral blood. The receptors originated from a woman between 45 and 65 years old with acute or convalescent COVID-19. Each CDR3 is given with its conserved first and last residue. D genes are given only for firm matches. The listing skips clone size in some rows; elsewhere it reads once, few, many or a size class.

TRBD2	NA	TRBV28	TRBJ2-1	14	CASSQRERYNEQFF	TGTGCCAGCAGTCAGCGGGAGCGATACAATGAGCAGTTCTTC
TRBD1	few	TRBV6-1	TRBJ1-2	18	CASSEETRGQGTFYGYTF	TGTGCCAGCAGTGAAGAAACCAGGGGACAGGGAACTTTCTATGGCTACACCTTC
TRBD2	NA	TRBV25-1	TRBJ2-1	17	CASTKGSGSRYNNEQFF	TGTGCCAGCACCAAGGGAAGCGGGAGTAGGTATAACAATGAGCAGTTCTTC
NA	NA	TRBV2	TRBJ2-7	13	CASSEQEGYEQYF	TGTGCCAGCAGTGAACAGGAGGGCTACGAGCAGTACTTC
TRBD2	NA	TRBV19	TRBJ2-3	13	CASRTLAADTQYF	TGTGCCAGTAGAACCCTAGCGGCAGATACGCAGTATTTT
NA	NA	TRBV27	TRBJ1-4	13	CASTRRANEKLFF	TGTGCCTCAACTCGGAGGGCGAATGAAAAACTGTTTTTT
NA	NA	TRBV5-1	TRBJ1-1	13	CASSFKQNTEAFF	TGCGCCAGCAGCTTCAAACAGAACACTGAAGCTTTCTTT
TRBD2	once	TRBV12-3/TRBV12-4	TRBJ2-3	12	CATAGGTDTQYF	TGTGCCACGGCGGGGGGCACAGATACGCAGTATTTT
NA	once	TRBV24-1	TRBJ2-3	14	CATSDTGVSDTQYF	TGTGCCACCAGTGATACGGGAGTTTCAGATACGCAGTATTTT
TRBD2	once	TRBV29-1	TRBJ2-3	15	CSAQLAGGRTDTQYF	TGCAGCGCCCAACTAGCGGGAGGTCGCACAGATACGCAGTATTTT
TRBD1	NA	TRBV6-5	TRBJ2-3	15	CASRTGQGTTDTQYF	TGTGCCAGCAGGACGGGACAGGGGACCACAGATACGCAGTATTTT
TRBD2	NA	TRBV18	TRBJ2-1	17	CASSPGTSGSLHNEQFF	TGTGCCAGCTCACCCGGGACTAGCGGGAGTCTACACAATGAGCAGTTCTTC
NA	NA	TRBV5-1	TRBJ1-4	15	CASSPLKEVGEKLFF	TGCGCCAGCAGCCCCCTTAAAGAGGTTGGGGAAAAACTGTTTTTT
NA	NA	TRBV5-1	TRBJ1-2	12	CASSVGGYGYTF	TGCGCCAGCAGCGTCGGGGGATATGGCTACACCTTC
TRBD2	NA	TRBV19	TRBJ2-2	18	CASRARGLAGVRTGELFF	TGTGCCAGTAGGGCCAGGGGACTAGCGGGAGTTAGAACCGGGGAGCTGTTTTTT
NA	NA	TRBV4-2	TRBJ1-1	14	CASSRTHGNTEAFF	TGTGCCAGCAGCCGTACACATGGGAACACTGAAGCTTTCTTT
NA	NA	TRBV13	TRBJ1-2	13	CASSLQGGQGYTF	TGTGCCAGCAGCTTACAGGGAGGTCAGGGCTACACCTTC
TRBD1	NA	TRBV12-3/TRBV12-4	TRBJ2-7	12	CASSLTGDEQYF	TGTGCCAGCAGTTTGACAGGGGACGAGCAGTACTTC
NA	NA	TRBV6-5	TRBJ2-2	13	CASRRTYTGELFF	TGTGCCAGCAGAAGAACATACACCGGGGAGCTGTTTTTT
NA	NA	TRBV2	TRBJ1-5	14	CASSEGNWGQPQHF	TGTGCCAGCAGTGAAGGTAATTGGGGCCAGCCCCAGCATTTT
TRBD2	once	TRBV10-3	TRBJ2-1	14	CAIKAGGGGNEQFF	TGTGCCATCAAAGCGGGAGGAGGGGGTAATGAGCAGTTCTTC
TRBD1	NA	TRBV6-4	TRBJ1-2	14	CASLTHQGAKGYTF	TGTGCCAGCCTGACCCACCAGGGGGCGAAAGGCTACACCTTC
NA	NA	TRBV6-1	TRBJ1-1	16	CASSQGQTRSNTEAFF	TGTGCCAGCAGTCAAGGACAGACGAGATCAAACACTGAAGCTTTCTTT
TRBD2	NA	TRBV3-1/TRBV3-2	TRBJ2-3	18	CASSRIAGGRLGTDTQYF	TGTGCCAGCAGCCGAATAGCGGGAGGGCGGTTAGGCACAGATACGCAGTATTTT
TRBD2	once	TRBV27	TRBJ2-7	15	CASSRLAGGSYEQYF	TGTGCCAGCAGCCGGCTAGCGGGAGGCTCCTACGAGCAGTACTTC
TRBD1	NA	TRBV7-9	TRBJ1-2	14	CASSPDRGAAGYTF	TGTGCCAGCAGTCCGGACAGGGGGGCGGCTGGCTACACCTTC
NA	NA	TRBV7-2	TRBJ2-7	15	CASSLKSTDSYEQYF	TGTGCCAGCAGCTTAAAGAGCACCGACTCCTACGAGCAGTACTTC
NA	few	TRBV10-3	TRBJ1-5	14	CAISEEEANQPQHF	TGTGCCATCAGTGAAGAAGAAGCCAATCAGCCCCAGCATTTT
NA	NA	TRBV25-1	TRBJ2-7	14	CASSDKRTAYEQYF	TGTGCCAGCAGTGACAAGCGGACGGCCTACGAGCAGTACTTC
NA	NA	TRBV6-1	TRBJ1-5	13	CASSEVTVRPQHF	TGTGCCAGCAGTGAAGTAACTGTCCGGCCCCAGCATTTT
TRBD2	NA	TRBV3-1/TRBV3-2	TRBJ2-7	15	CASSSTTSGPSKQYF	TGTGCCAGCAGCTCTACGACTAGCGGGCCCTCCAAGCAGTACTTC
NA	NA	TRBV4-1	TRBJ1-2	12	CASSPGNYGYTF	TGCGCCAGCAGCCCTGGCAACTATGGCTACACCTTC
TRBD2	once	TRBV28	TRBJ2-1	18	CASSLGGGLAMRYNEQFF	TGTGCCAGCAGTTTAGGCGGGGGACTAGCTATGAGATACAATGAGCAGTTCTTC
TRBD1	NA	TRBV30	TRBJ2-2	15	CAWNKGQGNTGELFF	TGTGCCTGGAACAAAGGACAGGGCAACACCGGGGAGCTGTTTTTT
NA	NA	TRBV21-1	TRBJ2-3	19	CASSKGGGNGRRWTDTQYF	TGTGCCAGCAGCAAAGGAGGAGGGAACGGGAGGAGGTGGACAGATACGCAGTATTTT
NA	NA	TRBV7-9	TRBJ2-2	15	CASSLGQDSTGELFF	TGTGCCAGCAGCTTAGGACAGGATTCCACCGGGGAGCTGTTTTTT
NA	NA	TRBV7-9	TRBJ1-1	15	CASSFKGDPNTEAFF	TGTGCCAGCAGCTTTAAGGGAGACCCTAACACTGAAGCTTTCTTT
NA	NA	TRBV28	TRBJ2-1	14	CASSLSRPPNEQFF	TGTGCCAGCAGTCTAAGTCGTCCCCCCAATGAGCAGTTCTTC
NA	NA	TRBV20-1	TRBJ2-1	12	CSASSHSQEQFF	TGCAGTGCTAGTAGTCACAGCCAAGAGCAGTTCTTC
TRBD1	NA	TRBV5-1	TRBJ1-4	15	CASTRGRGTNEKLFF	TGCGCCAGCACAAGGGGGCGCGGTACTAATGAAAAACTGTTTTTT
TRBD2	NA	TRBV3-1/TRBV3-2	TRBJ2-5	15	CASSLKGAGVETQYF	TGTGCCAGCAGCCTTAAGGGAGCGGGAGTAGAGACCCAGTACTTC
NA	NA	TRBV5-1	TRBJ2-3	16	CASSLGLQRTTDTQYF	TGCGCCAGCAGCTTGGGGCTTCAGCGGACCACAGATACGCAGTATTTT
NA	NA	TRBV6-5	TRBJ2-2	15	CASILTPSAPGELFF	TGTGCCAGCATCCTGACACCTTCTGCGCCCGGGGAGCTGTTTTTT
TRBD2	NA	TRBV5-6	TRBJ2-1	17	CASSSPGLAVSYNEQFF	TGTGCCAGCAGCTCGCCGGGACTAGCGGTGTCCTACAATGAGCAGTTCTTC
NA	NA	TRBV7-2	TRBJ2-5	15	CASSLYRGIQETQYF	TGTGCCAGCAGCTTGTATAGGGGAATCCAAGAGACCCAGTACTTC
NA	NA	TRBV30	TRBJ2-2	12	CAWSVHRGELFF	TGTGCCTGGAGTGTACACCGCGGGGAGCTGTTTTTT
NA	few	TRBV10-3	TRBJ1-2	13	CAISEEQVYGYTF	TGTGCCATCAGTGAGGAACAGGTCTATGGCTACACCTTC
TRBD2	once	TRBV7-9	TRBJ2-4	16	CASSLAGGPRKNIQYF	TGTGCCAGCAGCTTAGCGGGAGGGCCTCGCAAAAACATTCAGTACTTC
NA	NA	TRBV19	TRBJ2-1	15	CASRKGGLGYNEQFF	TGTGCCTCTCGTAAAGGCGGCTTAGGATACAATGAGCAGTTCTTC
TRBD2	NA	TRBV6-5	TRBJ2-5	14	CASTGLAVHETQYF	TGTGCCAGCACTGGACTAGCTGTTCACGAGACCCAGTACTTC
TRBD1	NA	TRBV7-2	TRBJ1-3	16	CASSSQGALSGNTIYF	TGTGCCAGCAGCTCACAGGGGGCTCTCTCTGGAAACACCATATATTTT
TRBD1	NA	TRBV5-1	TRBJ2-3	14	CASSVGQGTDTQYF	TGCGCCAGCAGCGTAGGACAGGGCACAGATACGCAGTATTTT
NA	NA	TRBV5-1	TRBJ2-7	16	CASSSGMGGAMGEQYF	TGCGCCAGCAGCTCTGGAATGGGGGGAGCGATGGGTGAGCAGTACTTC
TRBD1	NA	TRBV7-9	TRBJ2-7	15	CASSLGGDRKYEQYF	TGTGCCAGCAGCTTAGGGGGGGACAGGAAGTACGAGCAGTACTTC
TRBD1	NA	TRBV18	TRBJ1-5	15	CASSPGQGVNQPQHF	TGTGCCAGCTCACCGGGACAGGGGGTCAATCAGCCCCAGCATTTT
TRBD2	NA	TRBV3-1/TRBV3-2	TRBJ2-7	16	CASSPPGNSGRNEQYF	TGTGCCAGCAGCCCGCCTGGTAATAGCGGGAGGAACGAGCAGTACTTC
NA	NA	TRBV19	TRBJ2-5	14	CASSIEGSPETQYF	TGTGCCAGTAGTATAGAGGGCAGCCCGGAGACCCAGTACTTC
TRBD1	NA	TRBV27	TRBJ1-2	13	CASSPTGGSGYTF	TGTGCCAGCAGCCCTACAGGGGGAAGTGGCTACACCTTC
TRBD2	NA	TRBV10-3	TRBJ2-5	16	CAISDEPRTSQETQYF	TGTGCCATCAGTGATGAGCCCCGGACTAGCCAAGAGACCCAGTACTTC